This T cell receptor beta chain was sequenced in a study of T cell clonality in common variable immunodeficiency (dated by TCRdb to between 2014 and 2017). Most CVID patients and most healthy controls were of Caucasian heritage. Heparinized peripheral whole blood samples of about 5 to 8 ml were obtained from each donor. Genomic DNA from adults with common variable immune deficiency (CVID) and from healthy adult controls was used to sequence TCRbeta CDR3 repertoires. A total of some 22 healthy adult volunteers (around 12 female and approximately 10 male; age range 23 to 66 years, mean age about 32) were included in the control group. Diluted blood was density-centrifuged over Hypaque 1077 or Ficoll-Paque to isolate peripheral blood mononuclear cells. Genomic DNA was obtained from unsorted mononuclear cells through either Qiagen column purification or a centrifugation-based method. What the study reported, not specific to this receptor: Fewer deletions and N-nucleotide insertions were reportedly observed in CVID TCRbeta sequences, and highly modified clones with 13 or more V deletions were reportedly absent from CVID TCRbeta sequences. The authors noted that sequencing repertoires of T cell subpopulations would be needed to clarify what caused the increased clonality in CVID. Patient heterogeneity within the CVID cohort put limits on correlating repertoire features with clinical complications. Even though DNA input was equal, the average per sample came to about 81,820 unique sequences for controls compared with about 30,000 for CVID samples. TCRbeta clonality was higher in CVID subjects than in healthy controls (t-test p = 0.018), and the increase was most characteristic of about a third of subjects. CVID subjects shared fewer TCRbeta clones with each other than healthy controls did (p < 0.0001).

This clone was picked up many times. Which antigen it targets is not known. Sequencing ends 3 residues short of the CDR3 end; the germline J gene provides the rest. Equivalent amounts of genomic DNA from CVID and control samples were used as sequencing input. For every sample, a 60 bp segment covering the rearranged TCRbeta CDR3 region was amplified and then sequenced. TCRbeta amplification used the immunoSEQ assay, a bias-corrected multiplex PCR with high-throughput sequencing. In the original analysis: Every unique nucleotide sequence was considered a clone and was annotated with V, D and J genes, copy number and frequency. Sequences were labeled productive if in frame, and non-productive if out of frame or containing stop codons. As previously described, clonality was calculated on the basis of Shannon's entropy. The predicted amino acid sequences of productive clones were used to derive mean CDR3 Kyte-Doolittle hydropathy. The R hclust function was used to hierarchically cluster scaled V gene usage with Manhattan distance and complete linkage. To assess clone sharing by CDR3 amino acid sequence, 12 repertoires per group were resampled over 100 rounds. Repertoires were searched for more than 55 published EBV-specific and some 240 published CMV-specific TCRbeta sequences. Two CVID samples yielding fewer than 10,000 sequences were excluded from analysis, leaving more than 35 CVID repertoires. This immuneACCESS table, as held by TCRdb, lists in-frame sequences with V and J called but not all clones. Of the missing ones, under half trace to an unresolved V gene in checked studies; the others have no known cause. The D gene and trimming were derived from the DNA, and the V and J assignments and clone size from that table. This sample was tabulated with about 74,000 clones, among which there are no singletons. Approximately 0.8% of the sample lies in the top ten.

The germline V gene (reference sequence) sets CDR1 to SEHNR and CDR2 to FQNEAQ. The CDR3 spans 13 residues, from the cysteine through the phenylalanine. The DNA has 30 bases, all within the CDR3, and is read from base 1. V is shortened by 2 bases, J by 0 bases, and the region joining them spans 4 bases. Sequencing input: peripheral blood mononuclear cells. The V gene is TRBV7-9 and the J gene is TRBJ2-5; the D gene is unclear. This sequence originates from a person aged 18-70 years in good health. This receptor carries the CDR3 CASSLHDQETQYF. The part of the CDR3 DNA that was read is TGTGCCAGCAGCTTACATGACCAAGAGACC.